This T cell receptor beta chain was captured in a study of cytomegalovirus exposure and HLA in healthy donors. This clone was counted a few times. Its specificity is unknown. Study-wide results and caveats: Later analysis identified a missense DCLRE1C variant that was linked to TCR beta V- and J-gene trimming.

The PCR made use of 60 Vbeta and 13 Jbeta primers. Assay: immunoSEQ multiplex PCR; the TCRdb copy retains only in-frame clones and omits some. The sample shows about 260,000 clones, around two thirds of them seen only once. Germline CDR1 is SNHLY and CDR2 is FYNNEI. V was shortened by 7 bases and J by 0 bases, with 19 bases between the two germline ends. The CDR3 loop spans 16 amino acids. V is TRBV2 and J is TRBJ2-7; D is possibly TRBD2 (6 bases). This TCR came from a female donor in good health and CMV-seronegative. The material sequenced was PBMCs. Written as DNA, the CDR3 is TGTGCCAGCACCCCCGTAGGGCTAGCGAACTCCTACGAGCAGTACTTC. Protein product: CASTPVGLANSYEQYF.